The 25 T cell receptor beta chains listed next were all sequenced from one sample in a study of T-cell reconstitution after alpha-beta-depleted transplantation in children. The authors prepared the TCRbeta library with unique molecular identifiers. MiXCR was run by TCRdb on the PCR reads, yielding one entry per CDR3 protein. The sample contains about 230,000 distinct CDR3 sequences, about 9.5% of which appear only once. The material sequenced was PBMCs from the stem cell graft donor, taken from the stem cell graft. Receptor source: a human donor who donated a stem cell graft to a child with acute lymphoblastic leukemia.

The chain employs TRBV30 and TRBJ2-3; TRBD2 matches at 8 bases. Germline CDR1 reads GTSNPN; CDR2 reads SVGIG (reference sequence). This CDR3 spans 16 amino acids. V lost 1 base, J lost 5 bases, and 11 bases stayed unmatched. CDR3 nucleotides: TGTGCCTGGAGTGGGGGACGGGGGGGCCGAGGAGATACGCAGTATTTT. Translation: CAWSGGRGGRGDTQYF.

This clonotype has only a few counts. V usage is TRBV5-1 and J usage is TRBJ1-1; D unclear. The CDR3 consists of 15 residues. Germline CDR1 SGHRS, CDR2 YFSETQ. V was trimmed by 3 bases and J by 1 base, leaving 13 bases between them. The CDR3, as DNA: TGCGCCAGCAGCTCGCTAGGCAGTGAGAACACTGAAGCTTTCTTT. Its translation is CASSSLGSENTEAFF. Variable domain in full (rest from reference TRBV5-1 and TRBJ1-1): KAGVTQTPRYLIKTRGQQVTLSCSPISGHRSVSWYQQTPGQGLQFLFEYFSETQRNKGNFPGRFSGRQFSNSRSEMNVSTLELGDSALYLCASSSLGSENTEAFFGQGTRLTVV.

The chain is built from TRBV7-8 and TRBJ2-1, with D possibly matching TRBD2 (6 bases). Germline lookup yields CDR1 SGHVS and CDR2 FQNEAQ. V was cut by 2 bases and J by 2 bases, with 13 bases left in between. The length of the CDR3 is 16 residues. The CDR3 nucleotides are TGTGCCAGCAGCTTAAGTCGCGGGGTGACCTACAATGAGCAGTTCTTC. Amino acid sequence: CASSLSRGVTYNEQFF.

This clonotype was observed at least ten times. V gene TRBV5-1 combines with J gene TRBJ2-5, with TRBD1 matching over 8 bases. The CDR3 loop spans 14 amino acids. The J segment lost 2 bases and the V segment lost 3 bases, leaving 3 bases of the junction unmatched. In germline, CDR1 is SGHRS, CDR2 YFSETQ. DNA of the CDR3: TGCGCCAGCAGCTACGGACAGGGACAAGAGACCCAGTACTTC. Its protein product is CASSYGQGQETQYF.

This clonotype appeared many times. This chain links TRBV7-9 with TRBJ2-5; D possibly corresponds to TRBD1 (5 bases). Germline assignment: CDR1 SEHNR and CDR2 FQNEAQ (reference sequence). CDR3 length: 15 residues. Between the trimmed V and J ends, which lost 1 base and 8 bases, there was a span of 17 bases. Written as DNA, the CDR3 is TGTGCCAGCAGCTTAGGGACATCACCAATCCACACCCAGTACTTC. Translated, it gives CASSLGTSPIHTQYF.

This clonotype was counted ten times or more. The chain carries TRBV7-2 and TRBJ1-2, with D possibly matching TRBD1 (5 bases). The germline gives CDR1 SGHTA, CDR2 FQGNSA. CDR3 size: 17 residues. Trimming removed 4 bases at V and 3 bases at J, with 21 bases between. The DNA of the CDR3 is TGTGCCAGCAGCTCCGCGGCCGGGACGGACCTACACTATGGCTACACCTTC. Protein product: CASSSAAGTDLHYGYTF.

This clonotype was counted ten times or more. The V call is TRBV12-3 or TRBV12-4, the J call TRBJ1-6, with D possibly matching TRBD1 (6 bases). This CDR3 has 15 residues. Trimming took 5 bases from V and 0 from J, leaving 8 bases between them. CDR3 nucleotides: TGTGCCAGCAGTCAGGGGCTCTCCTATAATTCACCCCTCCACTTT. Translated, it gives CASSQGLSYNSPLHF.

This clonotype was counted between two and nine times. The V and J genes are TRBV18 and TRBJ1-3; 8 nucleotides line up with TRBD1. The V segment lost 5 bases and the J segment 0 bases; nucleotides outside the gene matches: 3. CDR3 length equals 15 residues. The V gene's germline CDR1 is KGHSH and CDR2 LQKENI. CDR3 protein: CASSTGGDSGNTIYF. CDR3 nucleotide sequence: TGTGCCAGCTCAACAGGGGGAGACTCTGGAAACACCATATATTTT. Complete variable domain (other parts from reference TRBV18 and TRBJ1-3): NAGVMQNPRHLVRRRGQEARLRCSPMKGHSHVYWYRQLPEEGLKFMVYLQKENIIDESGMPKERFSAEFPKEGPSILRIQQVVRGDSAAYFCASSTGGDSGNTIYFGEGSWLTVV.

The chain couples TRBV24-1 to TRBJ2-5; D ambiguous. The CDR3 contains 13 residues. Germline values: CDR1 KGHDR, CDR2 SFDVKD. V was cut by 5 bases and J by 0 bases, with 6 bases left in between. The CDR3 DNA follows: TGTGCCACCAGTGTCGAGTACCAAGAGACCCAGTACTTC. Translating gives CATSVEYQETQYF.

The sample holds a few counts of this clonotype. J is TRBJ2-7 and V is TRBV29-1; 7 positions agree with TRBD1. The junction had 5 bases not matched to a gene; V was cut back by 1 base and J by 2 bases. The CDR3 covers 14 residues. Germline V gene lookup returns CDR1 SQVTM and CDR2 ANQGSEA. The CDR3 DNA sequence: TGCAGCGTTGAAGGGGGGACAGACACCTACGAGCAGTACTTC. Protein: CSVEGGTDTYEQYF.

The chain carries TRBV19 and TRBJ2-1; TRBD2 matches at 13 bases. CDR1 and CDR2 (germline): LNHDA, SQIVND (reference sequence). V lost 5 bases to trimming and J lost 6 bases; unmatched junction nucleotides: 4. This CDR3 has 15 residues. Here the CDR3 DNA reads TGTGCCAGTAGTTGGACTAGCGGGGGACTCAATGAGCAGTTCTTC. Protein: CASSWTSGGLNEQFF.

The V gene is TRBV5-1, the J gene TRBJ2-3; 7 bases are a match to TRBD1. The germline V gene encodes CDR1 SGHRS and CDR2 YFSETQ. The CDR3 runs to 14 residues. Trimming removed 10 bases from V and 0 bases from J; junction bases left unmatched: 8. In nucleotides, the CDR3 is TGCGCCTCTAGGACAGGCTCTAGCACAGATACGCAGTATTTT. The encoded protein is CASRTGSSTDTQYF.

This clonotype came up many times. V and J are TRBV5-4 and TRBJ1-5; no reliable D call. The CDR3 consists of 14 residues. V dropped 0 bases and J dropped 4 bases, with 8 bases sitting between them. The germline V gene has CDR1 SGHNT and CDR2 YYREEE (reference sequence). Written as DNA, the CDR3 is TGTGCCAGCAGCTTGGACAGAACAAATCAGCCCCAGCATTTT. It specifies CASSLDRTNQPQHF.

There are a few counts of this clonotype. One end of the junction does not line up with germline, which may come from a read error. The V call is TRBV11-2, the J call TRBJ2-1; possible D gene TRBD2, 7 bases. Germline V gives CDR1 SGHAT, CDR2 FQNNGV. The CDR3 has 14 amino acids. CDR3 sequence (DNA): TGTGCCAGCAGCTTAGATGGCCCACTTGCGGGGGCCCTCTTC. As protein: CASSLDGPLAGALF.

The table lists this clonotype with many counts. The chain is built from TRBV29-1 and TRBJ2-1; TRBD1 matches at 7 bases. Germline CDR1 SQVTM, CDR2 ANQGSEA. V gave up 8 bases and J gave up 9 bases; unmatched junction bases: 7. This CDR3 is built from 11 residues. CDR3 sequence (DNA): TGCAGCTTCGACAGGGTTGGTGAGCAGTTCTTC. Translation gives CSFDRVGEQFF.

The genes are TRBV11-2 and TRBJ1-1; D may be TRBD1 (6 bases). Looked up from germline, CDR1 is SGHAT and CDR2 is FQNNGV. The CDR3 spans 19 residues. V lost 4 bases to trimming and J lost 5 bases, with 29 bases between them. The CDR3 sequence: CASSSHRSGRGVLGTEAFF. CDR3 nucleotides: TGTGCCAGCAGCTCCCATAGGTCGGGCAGGGGTGTGCTTGGGACTGAAGCTTTCTTT. Full variable domain (missing parts from reference TRBV11-2 and TRBJ1-1): EAGVAQSPRYKIIEKRQSVAFWCNPISGHATLYWYQQILGQGPKLLIQFQNNGVVDDSQLPKDRFSAERLKGVDSTLKIQPAKLEDSAVYLCASSSHRSGRGVLGTEAFFGQGTRLTVV.

There are a few counts of this clonotype. The chain joins TRBV7-9 to TRBJ1-1; TRBD1 is a possible D gene (5 bases). Trimming stripped 4 bases from V and 6 bases from J, with 15 bases between. The CDR3 spans 14 residues. Germline V gives CDR1 SEHNR, CDR2 FQNEAQ (reference sequence). CDR3 sequence reads: CASSSPGPLPEAFF. DNA of the CDR3: TGTGCCAGCAGCTCACCGGGACCACTTCCTGAAGCTTTCTTT. The whole variable domain, remainder taken from reference TRBV7-9 and TRBJ1-1, is DTGVSQNPRHKITKRGQNVTFRCDPISEHNRLYWYRQTLGQGPEFLTYFQNEAQLEKSRLLSDRFSAERPKGSFSTLEIQRTEQGDSAMYLCASSSPGPLPEAFFGQGTRLTVV.

The chain combines TRBV2 with TRBJ2-7; tentatively, D is TRBD2 (5 bases). The CDR3 covers 14 residues. The germline CDR1 and CDR2 sequences are SNHLY and FYNNEI. The V and J ends lost 7 bases and 1 base respectively, with 14 bases between them. DNA of the CDR3: TGTGCCAGCACCCGGACGGAGGTTTCCTACGAGCAGTACTTC. Protein: CASTRTEVSYEQYF. Full variable domain (rest looked up from reference TRBV2 and TRBJ2-7): EPEVTQTPSHQVTQMGQEVILRCVPISNHLYFYWYRQILGQKVEFLVSFYNNEISEKSEIFDDQFSVERPDGSNFTLKIRSTKLEDSAMYFCASTRTEVSYEQYFGPGTRLTVT.

Only a few counts were recorded for this clonotype. The chain employs TRBV29-1 and TRBJ2-2; unclear D gene. The CDR3 is 14 residues long. CDR1 and CDR2 (germline): SQVTM, ANQGSEA. With 1 base removed from V and 3 bases from J, the gap between germline ends came to 9 bases. CDR3 loop: CSVEVPGDTGELFF. CDR3 bases: TGCAGCGTTGAAGTTCCGGGCGACACCGGGGAGCTGTTTTTT.

V and J are TRBV5-1 and TRBJ1-1; maybe TRBD1 (6 bases). The CDR3 spans 18 residues. Trimming stripped 5 bases from V and 0 bases from J, with 23 bases between. From germline, CDR1 is SGHRS and CDR2 YFSETQ. CDR3 bases: TGCGCCAGCAGGCCGGTTGGGGGCAGGAAGACTATGAACACTGAAGCTTTCTTT. It yields the protein CASRPVGGRKTMNTEAFF.

The sample holds many counts of this clonotype. The V gene is TRBV20-1, the J gene TRBJ2-1; tentatively, D is TRBD1 (5 bases). V was shortened by 2 bases and J by 0 bases, with 11 bases between the two germline ends. The V gene's germline CDR1 is DFQATT and CDR2 SNEGSKA (reference sequence). This CDR3 is 15 amino acids long. CDR3 DNA: TGCAGTGCTAGAAGGGGATCCGGCTCCTACAATGAGCAGTTCTTC. Translated, it gives CSARRGSGSYNEQFF.

This clonotype was found many times. The gene calls are TRBV20-1 and TRBJ1-5, with TRBD1 matching 9 bases. The CDR3 consists of 16 residues. V gave up 5 bases and J gave up 1 base; unmatched junction bases: 9. Germline CDR1 reads DFQATT; CDR2 reads SNEGSKA (reference sequence). In DNA, the CDR3 is TGCAGTGCTTTTAGGACAGGGGATTTGAGCAATCAGCCCCAGCATTTT. The encoded protein is CSAFRTGDLSNQPQHF.

This clonotype was detected a few times. This sequence joins TRBV25-1 and TRBJ1-1; possibly TRBD1 for D (5 bases). CDR1 and CDR2 from the germline V gene are MGHDK and SYGVNS. V was clipped by 5 bases and J by 1 base, with 11 bases between them. The CDR3 length is 14 residues. In DNA, the CDR3 is TGTGCCAGCAGTATCCGGGGGGGGAACACTGAAGCTTTCTTT. As protein: CASSIRGGNTEAFF.

This clonotype was counted a few times. The gene calls are TRBV4-1 and TRBJ2-3; D is unresolved. Trimming pared 3 bases from V and 2 bases from J, leaving 21 bases between. This CDR3 comprises 18 residues. Germline values: CDR1 MGHRA, CDR2 YSYEKL. In DNA, the CDR3 is TGCGCCAGCAGCCACACCGGGCCCATTGGGCCTGCCACAGATACGCAGTATTTT. Protein sequence: CASSHTGPIGPATDTQYF.

A few counts support this clonotype. The chain carries TRBV7-2 and TRBJ2-2; D may be TRBD1 or TRBD2 (6 bases each). From germline, CDR1 is SGHTA and CDR2 FQGNSA. The V end lost 2 bases, the J end lost 4 bases, and 17 bases lay between the germline ends. This CDR3 is built from 17 residues. The CDR3 region has the DNA TGTGCCAGCAGCTTATTTGTCCGGGGGCGAGTCACCGGGGAGCTGTTTTTT. This sequence encodes CASSLFVRGRVTGELFF.